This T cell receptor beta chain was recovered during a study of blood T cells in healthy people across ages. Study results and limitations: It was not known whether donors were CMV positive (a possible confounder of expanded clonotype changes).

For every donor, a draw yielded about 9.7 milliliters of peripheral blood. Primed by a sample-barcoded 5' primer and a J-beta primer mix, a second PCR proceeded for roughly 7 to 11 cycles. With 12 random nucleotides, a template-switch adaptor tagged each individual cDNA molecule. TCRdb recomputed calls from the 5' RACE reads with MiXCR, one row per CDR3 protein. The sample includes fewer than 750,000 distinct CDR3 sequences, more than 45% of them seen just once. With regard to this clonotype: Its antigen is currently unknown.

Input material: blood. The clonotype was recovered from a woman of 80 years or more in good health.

The CDR3: CAISAGADSGANVLTF. CDR3 DNA: TGTGCCATCAGTGCGGGGGCGGATTCTGGGGCCAACGTCCTGACTTTC. The chain uses TRBV10-3 and TRBJ2-6; D possibly uses TRBD1 or TRBD2 (6 bases each). The germline V gene encodes CDR1 ENHRY and CDR2 SYGVKD. Deletions cut 4 bases from V and 1 base from J, with 11 bases between. The CDR3 length is 16 residues.